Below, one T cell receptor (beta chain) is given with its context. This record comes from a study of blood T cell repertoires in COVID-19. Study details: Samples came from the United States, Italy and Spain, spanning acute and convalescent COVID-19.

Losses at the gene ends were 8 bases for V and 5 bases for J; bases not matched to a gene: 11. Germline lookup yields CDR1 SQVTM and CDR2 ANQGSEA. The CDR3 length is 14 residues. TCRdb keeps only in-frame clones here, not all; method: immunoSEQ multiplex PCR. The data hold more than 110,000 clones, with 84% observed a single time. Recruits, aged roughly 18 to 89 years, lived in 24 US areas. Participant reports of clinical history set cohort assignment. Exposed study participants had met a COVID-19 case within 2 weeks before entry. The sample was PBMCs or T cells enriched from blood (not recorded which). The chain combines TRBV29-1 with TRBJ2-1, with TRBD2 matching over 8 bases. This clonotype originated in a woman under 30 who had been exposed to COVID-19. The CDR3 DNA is TGCAGCATTTGGGGGGCGGGAGGTGACAATGAGCAGTTCTTC. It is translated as CSIWGAGGDNEQFF.